Each of the 3 T cell receptor beta chains below was sequenced from the same sample in a study of T cell responses to AZD1222 COVID-19 vaccine. The method was immunoSEQ multiplex PCR; TCRdb's version includes in-frame clones alone and lacks a portion of them. The sample includes about 120,000 clones, 92% of them seen just once. The sample was peripheral blood, taken on day 0 of AZD1222 vaccination. The source is an adult in good health.

V and J are TRBV5-6 and TRBJ1-5; the D gene is possibly TRBD1 (6 bases). The germline V gene has CDR1 SGHDT and CDR2 YYEEEE. V lost 1 base, J lost 1 base, and 12 bases lay in between. The CDR3 covers 16 residues. This chain's CDR3 is CASSLFWTESNQPQHF. CDR3 nucleotides: TGTGCCAGCAGCTTGTTCTGGACAGAGAGCAATCAGCCCCAGCATTTT.

The V call is TRBV28, the J call TRBJ2-6; 7 bases line up with TRBD1. The CDR3 consists of 20 residues. Germline V gene lookup returns CDR1 MDHEN and CDR2 SYDVKM. After removal of 2 bases from V and 4 bases from J, the junction contained 17 bases not matched to a gene. CDR3 protein: CASSLSNRGRLLSGANVLTF. In DNA, the CDR3 is TGTGCCAGCAGTTTAAGTAACAGGGGCCGACTGTTGTCGGGGGCCAACGTCCTGACTTTC.

The chain has TRBV9 and TRBJ2-3; tentatively, D is TRBD2 (5 bases). V lost 4 bases and J 2 bases, leaving 17 bases between the germline ends. The CDR3 contains 16 residues. Germline CDR1 is SGDLS and CDR2 is YYNGEE. The CDR3 sequence is CASSPTQAEFTDTQYF. The CDR3 DNA reads as TGTGCCAGCAGCCCCACCCAAGCGGAGTTCACAGATACGCAGTATTTT.